This T cell receptor (beta chain) was retrieved from a study of T cells in localized non-small cell lung cancer. General study points: Longer overall survival was linked to higher blood T cell density.

This clone was detected a few times. Its antigen is undetermined. The protocol was immunoSEQ multiplex PCR, while the TCRdb copy is restricted to in-frame clones and leaves out a portion. The sample consists of about 10,000 clones, roughly 81% of them appearing once. Germline CDR1 and CDR2: SGHRS and YFSETQ. The CDR3 spans 14 residues. Trimming left V 7 bases short and J 0 bases short, with 12 bases between. Here the sequenced sample was peripheral blood, taken before any cancer treatment. The clonotype was recovered from an older male donor with stage III lung adenocarcinoma. The rearrangement uses TRBV5-1 and TRBJ2-3; D not resolved. CDR3 amino acids: CASRSIYSTDTQYF. Written as DNA, the CDR3 is TGCGCCAGCCGTAGCATCTATAGCACAGATACGCAGTATTTT.